This T cell receptor (beta chain) was sequenced for a study of T-cell reconstitution after alpha-beta-depleted transplantation in children. Study results and limitations: About two months after transplant, alpha-beta T cells reportedly came from several hundred expanded graft clones. Among T cells one year after transplant, newly produced cells accounted for most counts and diversity. Some patients owed their high day-60 TCRbeta diversity to surviving recipient T cells and thymic progenitors.

As regards this clonotype: Its antigen is currently unknown.

The CDR3 totals 14 residues. CDR1 DFQATT and CDR2 SNEGSKA come from the germline V gene (reference sequence). Trimming removed 5 bases from V and 2 bases from J; junction bases left unmatched: 3. The authors prepared the TCRbeta library with unique molecular identifiers. MiXCR, run by TCRdb on the PCR reads, gives a single entry per CDR3 protein. Here the sample spans approximately 270,000 distinct CDR3 sequences, more than 20% being singletons. Material: PBMCs, mostly from graft donor cells, obtained 360 days after TCRalphabeta/CD19-depleted stem cell transplant. The TCR comes from a female patient aged 2 to 10 who had a stem cell transplant for congenital amegakaryocytic thrombocytopenia, so the T cells may come from the graft donor. The chain is built from TRBV20-1 and TRBJ2-7; 13 bases fit TRBD2. The CDR3 here is CSAAGTSGTYEQYF. The CDR3 bases are TGCAGTGCTGCCGGGACTAGCGGGACCTACGAGCAGTACTTC.